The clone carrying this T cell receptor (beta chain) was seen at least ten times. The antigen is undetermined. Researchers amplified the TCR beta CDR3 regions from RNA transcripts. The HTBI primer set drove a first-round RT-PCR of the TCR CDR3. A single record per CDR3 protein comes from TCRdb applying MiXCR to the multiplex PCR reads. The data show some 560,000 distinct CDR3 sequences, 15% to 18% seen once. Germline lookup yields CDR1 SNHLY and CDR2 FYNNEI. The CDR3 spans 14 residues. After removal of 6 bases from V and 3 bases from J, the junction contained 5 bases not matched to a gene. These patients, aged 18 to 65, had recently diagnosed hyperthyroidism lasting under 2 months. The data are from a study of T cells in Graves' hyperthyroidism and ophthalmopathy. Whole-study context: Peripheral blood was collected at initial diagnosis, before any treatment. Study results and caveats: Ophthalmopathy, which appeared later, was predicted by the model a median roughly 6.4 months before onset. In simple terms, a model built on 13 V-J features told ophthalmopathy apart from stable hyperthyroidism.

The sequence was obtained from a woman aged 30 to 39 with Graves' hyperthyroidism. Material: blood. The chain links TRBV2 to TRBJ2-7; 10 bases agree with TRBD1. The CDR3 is CASSRRDRGYEQYF. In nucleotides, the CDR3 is TGTGCCAGCAGCCGCCGGGACAGGGGCTACGAGCAGTACTTC.